Described below is a single TCR beta chain sequence and its context. No antigen is known for it. This sample was taken from a study of human versus mouse CDR3 diversity and MHC coevolution. The assay was immunoSEQ multiplex PCR, and TCRdb's table has in-frame clones only and misses some. Of over 60,000 clones listed, roughly 90% are singletons. The junction had 9 bases not matched to a gene; V was cut back by 7 bases and J by 5 bases. The CDR3 spans 15 residues. CDR1 is SGHRS, CDR2 YFSETQ, per germline. General study points: Among all groups, most of the three human donors showed least clonal inequality. Compared with mice, human CDR3s carried more deletions and insertions on average.

This TCR was sampled from a person aged 30-70 years in good health. The chain carries TRBV5-1 and TRBJ2-1; 10 nucleotides match TRBD2. The sequencing sample was made of naive CD4+ T cells from blood. Subset specified: CD45RO-negative CD62L-positive naive CD4 T cells. CDR3 in amino acids: CASRVTSGNHNEQFF. The CDR3 nucleotides are TGCGCCAGCCGCGTTACTAGCGGGAATCACAATGAGCAGTTCTTC.